Listed below are T cell receptor beta chains from one sample, sequenced in a study of response to subunit inactivated influenza vaccine. Using its own MiXCR run on the RT-PCR reads, TCRdb lists one record per CDR3 protein. Found here are roughly 710,000 distinct CDR3 sequences, approximately 15% of them singletons; the top ten hold less than 8.5%. The starting material was PBMCs from blood, obtained 14 to 15 days before vaccination. Receptors originate from a man aged 50 to 59 who received an inactivated influenza vaccine. Both conserved end residues are part of each CDR3. D genes are given only for firm matches. Only part of the rows carry a size: once, few, many, or a class if the clone is expanded.

size	V	J	D	CDR3	DNA
NA	TRBV6-5	TRBJ2-7	TRBD2	CASSFAPGGRGTYEQYF	TGTGCCAGCAGTTTCGCCCCAGGTGGGCGGGGGACCTACGAGCAGTACTTC
few	TRBV11-2	TRBJ2-3	NA	CASSFDRPSSTDTQYF	TGTGCCAGCAGCTTCGACAGACCTTCAAGCACAGATACGCAGTATTTT
few	TRBV7-2	TRBJ1-2	NA	CASSLGGYLGYTF	TGTGCCAGCAGCTTAGGGGGATACCTAGGCTACACCTTC
NA	TRBV4-3	TRBJ2-1	NA	CASSQDQGWGQFF	TGCGCCAGCAGCCAAGATCAGGGTTGGGGGCAGTTCTTC
many	TRBV11-2	TRBJ1-5	NA	CASSLSAGQPQHF	TGTGCCAGCAGCTTATCGGCGGGCCAGCCCCAGCATTTT
few	TRBV15	TRBJ2-5	TRBD2	CATSRETAGAPGGTQYF	TGTGCCACCAGCAGAGAAACAGCGGGAGCCCCGGGGGGGACCCAGTACTTC
NA	TRBV5-1	TRBJ2-3	TRBD2	CASSLEGLAGARTDTQYF	TGCGCCAGCAGCTTGGAGGGACTAGCGGGGGCCCGCACAGATACGCAGTATTTT
NA	TRBV20-1	TRBJ2-3	NA	CSAAPVAMDTQYF	TGCAGTGCCGCGCCCGTTGCAATGGATACGCAGTATTTT
NA	TRBV5-1	TRBJ2-5	NA	CASSLVQQETQYF	TGCGCCAGCAGCTTGGTTCAGCAAGAGACCCAGTACTTC
NA	TRBV20-1	TRBJ2-3	TRBD2	CSARDPLAGVPTDTQYF	TGCAGTGCTAGAGATCCACTAGCGGGGGTACCCACAGATACGCAGTATTTT